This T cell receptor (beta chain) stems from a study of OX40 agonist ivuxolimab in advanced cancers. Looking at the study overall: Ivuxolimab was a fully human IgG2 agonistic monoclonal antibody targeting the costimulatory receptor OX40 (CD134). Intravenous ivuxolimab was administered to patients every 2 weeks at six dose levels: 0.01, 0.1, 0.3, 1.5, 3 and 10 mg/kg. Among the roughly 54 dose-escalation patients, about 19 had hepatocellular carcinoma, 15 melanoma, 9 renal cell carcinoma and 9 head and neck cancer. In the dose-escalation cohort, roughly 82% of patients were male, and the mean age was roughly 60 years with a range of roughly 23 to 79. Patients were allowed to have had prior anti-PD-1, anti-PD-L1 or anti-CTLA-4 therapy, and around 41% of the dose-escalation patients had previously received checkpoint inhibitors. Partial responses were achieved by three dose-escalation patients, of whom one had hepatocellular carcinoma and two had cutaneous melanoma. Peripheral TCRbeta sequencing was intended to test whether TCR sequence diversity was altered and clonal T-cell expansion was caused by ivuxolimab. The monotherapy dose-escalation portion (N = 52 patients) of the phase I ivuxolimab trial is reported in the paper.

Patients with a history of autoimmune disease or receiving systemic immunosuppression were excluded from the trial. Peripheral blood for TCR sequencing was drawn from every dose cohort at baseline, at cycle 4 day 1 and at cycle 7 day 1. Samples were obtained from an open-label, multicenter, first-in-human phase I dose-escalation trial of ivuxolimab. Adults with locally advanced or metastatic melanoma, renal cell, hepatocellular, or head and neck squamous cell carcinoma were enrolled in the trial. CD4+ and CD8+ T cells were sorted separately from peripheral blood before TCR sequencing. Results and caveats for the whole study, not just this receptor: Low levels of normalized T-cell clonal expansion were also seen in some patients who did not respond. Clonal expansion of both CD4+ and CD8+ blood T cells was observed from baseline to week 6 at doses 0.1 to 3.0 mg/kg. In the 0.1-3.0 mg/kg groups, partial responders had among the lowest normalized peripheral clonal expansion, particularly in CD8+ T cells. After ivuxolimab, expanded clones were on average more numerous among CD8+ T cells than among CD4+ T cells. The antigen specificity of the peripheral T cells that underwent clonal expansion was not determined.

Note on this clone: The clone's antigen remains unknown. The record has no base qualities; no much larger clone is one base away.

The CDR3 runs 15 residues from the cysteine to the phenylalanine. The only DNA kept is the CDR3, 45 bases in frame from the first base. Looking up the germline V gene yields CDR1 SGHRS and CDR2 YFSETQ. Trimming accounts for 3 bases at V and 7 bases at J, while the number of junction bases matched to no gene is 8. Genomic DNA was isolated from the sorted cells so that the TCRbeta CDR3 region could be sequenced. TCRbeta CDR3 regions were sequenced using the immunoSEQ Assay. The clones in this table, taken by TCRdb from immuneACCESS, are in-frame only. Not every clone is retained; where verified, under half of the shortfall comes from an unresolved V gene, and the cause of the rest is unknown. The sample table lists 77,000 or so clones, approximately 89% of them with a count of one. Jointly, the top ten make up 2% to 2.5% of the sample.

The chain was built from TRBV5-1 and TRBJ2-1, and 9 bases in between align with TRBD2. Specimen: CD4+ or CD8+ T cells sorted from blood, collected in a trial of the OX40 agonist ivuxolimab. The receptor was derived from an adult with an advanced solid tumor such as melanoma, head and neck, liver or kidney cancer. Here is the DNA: TGCGCCAGCAGCTCCACAGCGGGAGGAGTTAATGAGCAGTTCTTC. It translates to CASSSTAGGVNEQFF.